This T cell receptor (beta chain) was recorded in a study of cytomegalovirus exposure and HLA in healthy donors. Separate from the 666-subject first cohort was the approximately 130-subject validation cohort, to which the donors belonged. The study, taken as a whole, reports: Usually a TCR sequence was rare, but some public TCRs were found in many donors. Cytomegalovirus status was reportedly diagnosed by the classifier with high sensitivity and specificity. Cytomegalovirus-associated status was assigned to approximately 160 TCR beta chains.

Points on this clone: Its matching antigen is unknown.

Between the trimmed V and J ends, which lost 7 bases and 4 bases, there was a span of 28 bases. CDR1 is SGHDT and CDR2 is YYEEEE in the germline V gene. This CDR3 has 18 amino acids. Produced via immunoSEQ multiplex PCR; TCRdb's table is partial and in-frame only. The sample shows 150,000 to 200,000 clones, approximately 89% of them seen only once. The sequenced sample was PBMCs. The rearrangement links TRBV5-6 to TRBJ2-3; weak D call: TRBD2 (6 bases). This TCR was recovered from a woman aged 18-35 years in good health and CMV-seropositive. The CDR3 loop is CASGSTSGVLLSADTQYF. CDR3 bases: TGTGCCAGCGGTTCGACTAGTGGGGTTCTTCTATCCGCAGATACGCAGTATTTT.